This TCR beta chain was identified during a study of Ad26.COV2.S vaccination and SARS-CoV-2 variants. About the study: Donor got 5x10^10 or 1x10^11 viral particles of Ad26.COV2.S.

Broader study findings: Spike-specific TCR breadth was greater in vaccine than placebo recipients. Substantial response breadth was reportedly seen for spike-specific CD8+ and CD4+ T cells after vaccination.

Germline CDR1 and CDR2: SGHDT and YYEEEE. V was shortened by 2 bases and J by 3 bases, with 18 bases between the two germline ends. The CDR3 is made up of 17 amino acids. Treatment reported: around 19 received Ad26.COV2.S at low or high dose, single or two shots; 5 received placebo; per-sample allocation not given. Sampling took place 63 days after the first vaccine or placebo injection. SARS-CoV-2 spike from the Wuhan strain was encoded by the vaccine, an Ad26 vector. The sample holds one count of this clone. Its antigen is currently unknown. Libraries were prepared by immunoSEQ multiplex PCR; TCRdb keeps only in-frame clonotypes and omits some of them. Found here are 410,000 or so clones, 92% of them singletons; the top ten hold about 1.7%.

Sequenced material: peripheral blood, taken in a trial of Ad26.COV2.S vaccine versus placebo. The sequence was obtained from a person aged 18 to 65 who received the Ad26.COV2.S COVID-19 vaccine or a placebo. The genes are TRBV5-6 and TRBJ1-3, with D hard to call. The DNA for the CDR3 is TGTGCCAGCAGCTTCATGGTCACAAGAGTAGATGGAAACACCATATATTTT. Translation gives CASSFMVTRVDGNTIYF. Filled out from reference TRBV5-6 and TRBJ1-3, the complete variable domain reads DAGVTQSPTHLIKTRGQQVTLRCSPKSGHDTVSWYQQALGQGPQFIFQYYEEEERQRGNFPDRFSGHQFPNYSSELNVNALLLGDSALYLCASSFMVTRVDGNTIYFGEGSWLTVV.